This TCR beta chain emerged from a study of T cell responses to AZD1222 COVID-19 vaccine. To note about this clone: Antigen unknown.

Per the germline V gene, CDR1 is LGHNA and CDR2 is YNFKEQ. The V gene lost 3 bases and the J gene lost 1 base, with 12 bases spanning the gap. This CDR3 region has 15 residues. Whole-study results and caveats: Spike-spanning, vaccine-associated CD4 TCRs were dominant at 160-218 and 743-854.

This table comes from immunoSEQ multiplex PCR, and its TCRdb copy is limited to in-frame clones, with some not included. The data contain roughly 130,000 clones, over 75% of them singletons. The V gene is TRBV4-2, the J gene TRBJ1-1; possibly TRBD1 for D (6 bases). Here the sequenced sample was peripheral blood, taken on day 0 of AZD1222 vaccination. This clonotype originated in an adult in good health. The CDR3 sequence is CASSHRTVTNTEAFF. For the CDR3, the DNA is TGTGCCAGCAGCCATAGGACAGTTACGAACACTGAAGCTTTCTTT.